This entry concerns a single TCR beta chain. This clone showed up just once. This clone's antigen is unknown. No much larger clone is present one base from it, and per-base qualities are unavailable. The time point tag for this specimen amounts to: cycle 1 day 1 (C1D1), immediately before nivolumab initiation. Every trial patient had relapsed following autologous stem cell transplantation, and prior brentuximab vedotin exposure was what differed among cohorts A, B and C. The trial cohort comprised more than 55 patients with relapsed/refractory classical Hodgkin lymphoma whose best overall responses were complete response, partial response or progressive disease. Single-agent nivolumab was administered to trial patients in the multi-cohort phase II CheckMate 205 trial. An independent review committee assessed best overall response by applying the 2007 International Working Group response criteria. Trial PBMCs were obtained immediately prior to nivolumab initiation (C1D1) and on therapy at cycle 2 day 1 and cycle 4 day 1. Peripheral blood was collected in 8 mL Vacutainer Cell Preparation Tubes, from which PBMCs were isolated by centrifugation and then cryopreserved.

The source of the sample is a study of PD-1 blockade in classical Hodgkin lymphoma (dated by TCRdb to about 2020). Regarding the research as a whole: Nivolumab dosing was 3 mg/kg intravenously every 2 weeks, continuing until either disease progression or unacceptable toxicity. To define a peripheral blood immune signature of response to PD-1 blockade in classical Hodgkin lymphoma, the study combined TCR beta sequencing with CyTOF. The paper's findings and limits, for the study overall: Only a single clinical trial cohort was studied, and what caused the repertoire differences, possibly disease activity or prior therapy, remained undefined. Patients starting nivolumab less than 1 year after ASCT had lower diversity and were excluded from later analyses to avoid confounding by immune reconstitution. CD4+ but not CD8+ TCR diversity rose significantly by C4D1 (p=0.0027 vs p=0.16), most apparent in complete responders (p=0.02). Baseline diversity similar to that of newly diagnosed patients was observed in trial patients achieving complete response, whereas significantly lower diversity was observed in partial responders and progressors. Baseline TCR diversity was reported to be lower in newly diagnosed patients than in healthy donors, and even lower in relapsed/refractory patients.

Genomic DNA was extracted with the Qiagen DNeasy kit from unsorted PBMCs and from negatively selected CD4+ and CD8+ fractions. Using primers that anneal to V and J segments, immunoSEQ multiplex PCR amplified the TCR beta CDR3 regions. Amplification bias was minimized using a synthetic immune receptor repertoire, and residual bias was removed computationally after sequencing. As for how the authors treated the data: Repertoire diversity was quantified as the Shannon entropy index using custom Python scripts. Unsorted, CD4+ and CD8+ repertoires were analyzed separately, except in combined analyses where CD4+ and CD8+ sequences were merged in silico. Clonal expansion was defined as a frequency increase of at least 2-fold after treatment compared with C1D1, and clones undetected at baseline were assigned a pseudocount of 0.5. Singleton clones were defined as clones with 0 or 1 copy at C1D1, and non-singleton clones were defined as clones with 2 or more copies. By matching protein sequences in sorted samples from the same patient, clones expanded in unsorted samples were annotated as CD4+, CD8+ or unknown. Wilcoxon tests on paired samples were used to test changes in diversity from C1D1 to C4D1. Held by TCRdb, this immuneACCESS table contains in-frame sequences only and omits some clones. Under half of the omission traces to an unresolved V gene where checked; the cause of the rest is unknown. V and J calls and clone size are those listed in that table; D and trimming were worked out from the DNA. The sample profile shows more than 10,000 clones; 76% of them were found once. The ten largest clones capture approximately 25% of the sample.

CDR3 length: 16 amino acids, cysteine to phenylalanine. Solely the CDR3 DNA is kept, with 48 bases framed from the first base. For CDR1 and CDR2, the germline V gene (reference sequence) lists SEHNR and FQNEAQ. The junction shows trimming of 0 bases on V and 6 bases on J, and the gene matches do not reach 8 bases of it. The chain employs TRBV7-9 and TRBJ2-3; 8 bases in between match TRBD2. The sequencing used peripheral blood mononuclear cells (PBMCs), collected at baseline. This clonotype was obtained from a human donor with classical Hodgkin lymphoma. This receptor has the CDR3 CASSLAIGLAGDTQYF. Here is the DNA: TGTGCCAGCAGCTTAGCGATAGGGCTAGCGGGTGATACGCAGTATTTT.